Presented here are 15 T cell receptor beta chains from one specimen sequenced in a study of blood T cell repertoires in COVID-19. Data came from immunoSEQ multiplex PCR; TCRdb stores just in-frame clones and leaves some out. This sample carries just over 90,000 clones, more than 75% of them seen once, and the ten largest clones take about 6.5%. Material for sequencing was peripheral blood. The receptors stem from a man aged 65 to 79 with acute or convalescent COVID-19.

This chain links TRBV7-2 with TRBJ1-1; a possible D gene is TRBD1 (5 bases). Trimming cost V 2 bases and J 6 bases, with 13 bases left between them. The CDR3 consists of 14 residues. Germline CDR1 is SGHTA and CDR2 is FQGNSA. The CDR3: CASSLLGRGAEAFF. For the CDR3, the DNA is TGTGCCAGCAGCTTATTGGGGAGGGGAGCTGAAGCTTTCTTT.

This chain connects TRBV6-5 to TRBJ1-1; D gene uncertain. The CDR3 spans 13 residues. Germline CDR1 is MNHEY and CDR2 is SVGAGI. Trimming took 2 bases from V and 2 from J, leaving 6 bases between them. Written as DNA, the CDR3 is TGTGCCAGCAGTTACACGACTAACACTGAAGCTTTCTTT. Residues: CASSYTTNTEAFF.

The chain recombines TRBV5-1 with TRBJ2-3, with D perhaps TRBD1 (6 bases). Trimming removed 2 bases at V and 2 bases at J, with 15 bases between. CDR1 and CDR2 (germline): SGHRS, YFSETQ. The CDR3 extends over 16 amino acids. In DNA form, the CDR3 reads TGCGCCAGCAGCTTTATAGAGGGGGTGGCCACAGATACGCAGTATTTT. Encoded protein: CASSFIEGVATDTQYF.

The chain couples TRBV19 to TRBJ1-2; D unclear. Per germline, CDR1 LNHDA and CDR2 SQIVND (reference sequence). CDR3 length equals 13 residues. Trimming left V 5 bases short and J 3 bases short, with 10 bases between. CDR3 loop: CASSLRRDYGYTF. In DNA, the CDR3 is TGTGCCAGTAGTTTGCGACGGGACTATGGCTACACCTTC.

The chain recombines TRBV20-1 with TRBJ1-1; possible D gene TRBD1, 5 bases. The germline CDR1 and CDR2 sequences are DFQATT and SNEGSKA (reference sequence). The CDR3 runs 15 residues. Trimming took off 3 bases at V and 0 bases at J, with 14 bases between the two ends. CDR3 protein: CSASIQGSLNTEAFF. CDR3 in DNA: TGCAGTGCTAGTATTCAGGGCAGTTTGAACACTGAAGCTTTCTTT.

In DNA, the CDR3 is TGTGCCAGCAGCTTGGTAGCAGTTAACTATGGCTACACCTTC. Its protein is CASSLVAVNYGYTF. The chain joins TRBV5-4 to TRBJ1-2; D gene ambiguous. V lost 0 bases and J lost 1, with 7 bases in between. Germline V gene data show CDR1 as SGHNT and CDR2 as YYREEE (reference sequence). The CDR3 covers 14 residues. The whole variable domain, remainder taken from reference TRBV5-4 and TRBJ1-2, is ETGVTQSPTHLIKTRGQQVTLRCSSQSGHNTVSWYQQALGQGPQFIFQYYREEENGRGNFPPRFSGLQFPNYSSELNVNALELDDSALYLCASSLVAVNYGYTFGSGTRLTVV.

This sequence joins TRBV14 and TRBJ2-7; 10 bases map to TRBD1. The CDR3 has 14 residues. Germline V lookup: CDR1 SGHDN, CDR2 FVKESK. The J segment lost 3 bases and the V segment lost 5 bases, leaving 4 bases of the junction unmatched. CDR3 coding DNA: TGTGCCAGCAGCGGGGACAGGGGCTTCTACGAGCAGTACTTC. Its translation: CASSGDRGFYEQYF.

V usage is TRBV15 and J usage is TRBJ1-2; TRBD1 is a possible D gene (5 bases). The CDR3 extends over 14 amino acids. Deletions cut 3 bases from V and 3 bases from J, with 11 bases between. Per germline, CDR1 LNHNV and CDR2 YYDKDF (reference sequence). CDR3 loop: CATSSGGTDYGYTF. CDR3 DNA: TGTGCCACCAGCAGTGGGGGGACGGACTATGGCTACACCTTC.

The chain is built from TRBV28 and TRBJ2-2; D perhaps matches TRBD2 (6 bases). Germline loops: CDR1 MDHEN, CDR2 SYDVKM. This CDR3 region has 17 residues. The V end lost 3 bases, the J end lost 0 bases, and 14 bases lay between the germline ends. The CDR3 sequence is CASSLAPGGSNTGELFF. As DNA, the CDR3 is TGTGCCAGCAGTTTGGCTCCCGGGGGATCGAACACCGGGGAGCTGTTTTTT.

The chain is built from TRBV6-1 and TRBJ2-1; 7 positions match TRBD1. CDR3 length: 14 residues. V lost 8 bases and J lost 2; bases outside the gene matches: 6. Germline CDR1 is MNHNS and CDR2 is SASEGT. The DNA of the CDR3 is TGTGCCAGCTCCTGGCAGGGGGCCTACAATGAGCAGTTCTTC. This sequence encodes CASSWQGAYNEQFF.

V gene TRBV19 combines with J gene TRBJ2-7; D is possibly TRBD2 (5 bases). This CDR3 comprises 15 residues. The V gene lost 4 bases and the J gene lost 3 bases, with 16 bases spanning the gap. Germline values: CDR1 LNHDA, CDR2 SQIVND (reference sequence). The CDR3 DNA reads as TGTGCCAGTAGTAACACCGTGTCGGGGAACTACGAGCAGTACTTC. The encoded protein is CASSNTVSGNYEQYF.

This clone was observed a handful of times. The chain employs TRBV5-6 and TRBJ1-6; D may be TRBD1 (6 bases). Deletions cut 1 base from V and 2 bases from J, with 13 bases between. The length of the CDR3 is 17 residues. Germline loops: CDR1 SGHDT, CDR2 YYEEEE. For the CDR3, the DNA is TGTGCCAGCAGCTTGCGGCGCCAGGGGCCCTATAATTCACCCCTCCACTTT. As protein: CASSLRRQGPYNSPLHF.

This chain joins TRBV13 and TRBJ1-4; the D gene is possibly TRBD1 (6 bases). V was trimmed by 5 bases and J by 8 bases, leaving 15 bases between them. CDR1 PRHDT and CDR2 FYEKMQ come from the germline V gene (reference sequence). This CDR3 has 14 residues. This CDR3 is CASSPGQGNEKLFF. The CDR3 coding sequence is TGTGCCAGCAGCCCAGGGCAGGGGAACGAAAAACTGTTTTTT.

The chain carries TRBV7-2 and TRBJ1-6, with a possible D match to TRBD1 (5 bases). The CDR3 consists of 15 residues. Trimming cost V 4 bases and J 10 bases, with 17 bases left between them. The germline CDR1 and CDR2 sequences are SGHTA and FQGNSA. The CDR3 DNA reads TGTGCCAGCAGCTCACGATCAGGGTCAGGGTCACCCCTCCACTTT. It is translated as CASSSRSGSGSPLHF.

This chain joins TRBV2 and TRBJ2-3; perhaps TRBD1 as D (8 bases). Trimming cost V 1 base and J 1 base, with 15 bases left between them. Per germline, CDR1 SNHLY and CDR2 FYNNEI. The CDR3 runs to 17 residues. DNA of the CDR3: TGTGCCAGCAGTGAAGAGAGGGGGGGACAGGGCACAGATACGCAGTATTTT. It yields the protein CASSEERGGQGTDTQYF.